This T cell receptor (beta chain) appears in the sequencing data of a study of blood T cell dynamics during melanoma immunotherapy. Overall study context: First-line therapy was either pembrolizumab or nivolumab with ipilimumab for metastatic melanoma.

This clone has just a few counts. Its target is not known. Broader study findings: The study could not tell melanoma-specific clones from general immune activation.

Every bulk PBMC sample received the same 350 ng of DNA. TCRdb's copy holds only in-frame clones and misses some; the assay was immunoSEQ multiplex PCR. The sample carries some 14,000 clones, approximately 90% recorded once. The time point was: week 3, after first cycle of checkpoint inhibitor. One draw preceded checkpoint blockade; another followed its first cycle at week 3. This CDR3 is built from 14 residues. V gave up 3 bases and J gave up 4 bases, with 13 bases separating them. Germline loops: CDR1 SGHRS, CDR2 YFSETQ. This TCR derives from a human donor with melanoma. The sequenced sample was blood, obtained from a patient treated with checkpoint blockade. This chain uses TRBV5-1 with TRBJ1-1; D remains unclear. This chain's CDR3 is CASSSLDQITEAFF. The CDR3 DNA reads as TGCGCCAGCAGCTCCCTTGACCAAATCACTGAAGCTTTCTTT.